The 4 T cell receptor beta chains below come from one sample, sequenced in a study of T cell clonality in common variable immunodeficiency. Method: immunoSEQ multiplex PCR; TCRdb's copy keeps in-frame clones and lacks some. Listed for the sample are roughly 79,000 clones, none seen a single time. Sequenced sample: peripheral blood mononuclear cells. The source is a person aged 18 to 70 in good health.

This clone was picked up many times. The CDR3 is cut off 3 residues early in the read; its end comes from the germline J gene. The gene calls are TRBV18 and TRBJ1-1, with 7 bases identical to TRBD1. The CDR3 contains 12 residues. Germline CDR1 is KGHSH and CDR2 is LQKENI. The CDR3 is CASSQRGRGAFF. CDR3 DNA, as far as it was read: TGTGCCAGCTCACAAAGGGGGCGCGGA. The full variable domain, its missing parts supplied by reference TRBV18 and TRBJ1-1, is NAGVMQNPRHLVRRRGQEARLRCSPMKGHSHVYWYRQLPEEGLKFMVYLQKENIIDESGMPKERFSAEFPKEGPSILRIQQVVRGDSAAYFCASSQRGRGAFFGQGTRLTVV.

This clone was seen at least ten times. Sequencing ends 3 residues short of the CDR3 end; the germline J gene provides the rest. This chain links TRBV7-2 with TRBJ2-7, with D perhaps TRBD2 (7 bases). The CDR3 consists of 18 residues. Germline values: CDR1 SGHTA, CDR2 FQGNSA. The germline V and J ends were trimmed by 0 bases and 1 base, with 19 bases remaining between them. Partial CDR3 DNA: TGTGCCAGCAGCTTAGCGGTGGGGGGGCGCGGAAGGTCCTACGAG. Translating it yields CASSLAVGGRGRSYE. The CDR3 reads in full as CASSLAVGGRGRSYEQYF.

The table lists this clone with many counts. The read stops 3 residues short of the end of the CDR3; the missing end is completed from the germline J gene. This chain uses TRBV5-1 with TRBJ2-5, with 7 bases aligning to TRBD1. The CDR3 sequence is 16 residues long. Trimming removed 3 bases from V and 5 bases from J; junction bases left unmatched: 13. Germline V gives CDR1 SGHRS, CDR2 YFSETQ. The CDR3 here is CASSSATGQSRETQYF. The DNA read from the CDR3 is TGCGCCAGCAGCTCTGCTACGGGACAGTCTAGGGAGACC.

This clone was counted ten times or more. The read comes to an end 3 residues before the CDR3 does, leaving the germline J gene to fill in the end. V usage is TRBV7-9 and J usage is TRBJ2-1; no clear D gene. Germline V gene lookup returns CDR1 SEHNR and CDR2 FQNEAQ (reference sequence). V was trimmed by 3 bases and J by 4 bases, leaving 7 bases between them. The CDR3 is made up of 13 amino acids. This CDR3 is CASSFRQYNEQFF. The CDR3 bases that were read are TGTGCCAGCAGCTTTCGACAATACAATGAG.